The 18 T cell receptor beta chains presented below share a single source sample, sequenced in a study of metastatic and nonmetastatic thyroid tumors. All patients were untreated before thyroid surgery. TCRdb re-called the PCR reads through MiXCR. The sample contains 91,000 or so clones, 10% to 15% of which appear only once. The sequenced material came from blood. The receptors derive from a female donor with papillary thyroid cancer or a benign thyroid nodule (not recorded which). Some clones in this sample may be carry-over from other donors' samples.

This clone occurred many times. This rearrangement joins TRBV3-1 to TRBJ1-4, with 7 bases identical to TRBD1. The CDR3 is made up of 16 amino acids. Losses at the gene ends were 3 bases for V and 5 bases for J; bases not matched to a gene: 9. Germline V gene sequence: CDR1 LGHDT, CDR2 YNNKEL (reference sequence). Here the CDR3 DNA reads TGTGCCAGCAGCCAGACTACAGGGGAGCCAAATGAAAAACTGTTTTTT. Amino acids: CASSQTTGEPNEKLFF.

The chain uses TRBV11-2 and TRBJ2-1, with unresolved D. Trimming cost V 0 bases and J 10 bases, with 10 bases left between them. The CDR3 is 13 amino acids. Germline CDR1 is SGHAT and CDR2 is FQNNGV. The CDR3 DNA follows: TGTGCCAGCAGCTTAGAAGGTAGCCGGGAGCAGTTCTTC. Its translation: CASSLEGSREQFF.

This clone appeared a few times. This may be a read error: a much more frequent sequence differs by one nucleotide. The sample carries other DNA sequences with the same CDR3. The chain combines TRBV28 with TRBJ2-5; D gene uncertain. The CDR3 is made up of 12 amino acids. In germline, CDR1 is MDHEN, CDR2 SYDVKM. Trimming cost V 3 bases and J 5 bases, with 7 bases left between them. This chain's CDR3 is CASSFFGETQYF. CDR3 DNA: TGTGCCAGCAGTTTCTTTGGTGAGACCCAGTACTTC.

V is TRBV30 and J is TRBJ2-7, with 10 nucleotides matching TRBD1. From germline, CDR1 is GTSNPN and CDR2 SVGIG (reference sequence). Losses at the gene ends were 4 bases for V and 3 bases for J; bases not matched to a gene: 21. This CDR3 region has 19 residues. The CDR3: CAWNPARTGGVAGLYEQYF. As DNA, the CDR3 is TGTGCCTGGAATCCGGCTCGGACAGGGGGGGTAGCGGGTCTCTACGAGCAGTACTTC.

This clone was seen ten or more times. The rearrangement joins TRBV11-1 to TRBJ2-7; 14 bases fit TRBD2. The CDR3 consists of 18 residues. V trimming: 1 base; J trimming: 7 bases; junction bases outside the gene matches: 12. Germline V gene lookup returns CDR1 SGHAT and CDR2 FQDESV (reference sequence). The CDR3 spells CASSLVGRGLAGAEEQYF. CDR3 DNA sequence: TGTGCCAGCAGCTTAGTCGGGCGGGGACTAGCGGGAGCAGAAGAGCAGTACTTC.

This clone was detected many times. This chain links TRBV11-2 with TRBJ2-7; 10 bases align to TRBD2. The CDR3 runs 16 residues. After removal of 1 base from V and 5 bases from J, the junction contained 8 bases not matched to a gene. Germline V gene lookup returns CDR1 SGHAT and CDR2 FQNNGV. This CDR3 reads CASSLVPSGSSHEQYF. The CDR3 bases are TGTGCCAGCAGCTTAGTTCCTAGCGGGAGTTCCCACGAGCAGTACTTC.

This clone was seen at least ten times. The chain is built from TRBV7-2 and TRBJ1-5; TRBD1 aligns across 10 bases. The CDR3 runs 15 residues. Germline CDR1 SGHTA, CDR2 FQGNSA. Unmatched junction bases numbered 7, after V lost 5 bases and J lost 6 bases. CDR3 DNA: TGTGCCAGCAGCGTATCCGGGACAGGGGCTCAGCCCCAGCATTTT. As protein: CASSVSGTGAQPQHF.

The table lists this clone with a few counts. This sequence may be a read error, since a much larger clone differs from it by one base. It is likely a read error, because the conserved phenylalanine at the end of the CDR3 is missing. V gene TRBV5-1 combines with J gene TRBJ2-5; possibly TRBD1 or TRBD2 for D (5 bases each). The germline CDR1 and CDR2 sequences are SGHRS and YFSETQ. V was clipped by 0 bases and J by 5 bases, with 11 bases between them. The CDR3 length is 14 residues. The CDR3 DNA reads TGCGCCAGCAGCTTGGTTCCCGGGGCCGAGACCCAGTACCTC. Its translation: CASSLVPGAETQYL.

There are many counts of this clone. V and J are TRBV9 and TRBJ1-4; possibly TRBD1 for D (6 bases). The CDR3 extends over 15 amino acids. Per germline, CDR1 SGDLS and CDR2 YYNGEE. V lost 7 bases to trimming and J lost 5 bases, with 18 bases between them. CDR3 nucleotide sequence: TGTGCCAGCGCCCCAGACGGAGGGGGGAATGAAAAACTGTTTTTT. It codes for CASAPDGGGNEKLFF.

This clone was counted ten times or more. The chain is built from TRBV7-8 and TRBJ2-7, with 9 bases identical to TRBD1. CDR3 size: 15 residues. CDR1 and CDR2 (germline): SGHVS, FQNEAQ. The V segment lost 0 bases and the J segment 3 bases; nucleotides outside the gene matches: 3. CDR3 amino acids: CASSLAGQGYYEQYF. CDR3 in DNA: TGTGCCAGCAGCTTAGCGGGACAGGGCTACTACGAGCAGTACTTC.

The sample holds many counts of this clone. V and J are TRBV20-1 and TRBJ2-1; 13 nucleotides agree with TRBD2. Germline V gives CDR1 DFQATT, CDR2 SNEGSKA (reference sequence). V lost 5 bases, J lost 0 bases, and 13 bases stayed unmatched. This CDR3 comprises 19 residues. The CDR3 DNA reads as TGCAGTGCTCCAGCAACGGGACTAGCGGGAAAGATCTCCTACAATGAGCAGTTCTTC. Its translation: CSAPATGLAGKISYNEQFF.

The sample holds many counts of this clone. J is TRBJ1-4 and V is TRBV9; the match to TRBD1 covers 12 bases. Trimming removed 3 bases from V and 3 bases from J; junction bases left unmatched: 6. The CDR3 length is 17 residues. Per germline, CDR1 SGDLS and CDR2 YYNGEE. This CDR3 reads CASSAPGQGAANEKLFF. The CDR3 DNA is TGTGCCAGCAGCGCACCGGGACAGGGGGCGGCTAATGAAAAACTGTTTTTT.

Ten or more counts support this clone. The CDR3 is CASSQDFLTSGSLWETQYF. CDR3 coding DNA: TGTGCCAGCAGCCAAGATTTTTTGACTAGCGGGAGTTTATGGGAGACCCAGTACTTC. The chain couples TRBV14 to TRBJ2-5; 12 nucleotides align to TRBD2. Germline CDR1 is SGHDN and CDR2 is FVKESK. This CDR3 has 19 amino acids. V shed 0 bases, J shed 5 bases, and the junction held 13 bases outside the gene matches.

The CDR3 DNA reads as TGCAGTGCTAGAGAACAGGGTGGGACCGGGGAGCTGTTTTTT. The encoded protein is CSAREQGGTGELFF. The J gene is TRBJ2-2, the V gene TRBV20-1, with D possibly matching TRBD1 (6 bases). V was pared by 0 bases and J by 5 bases, with 10 bases between. The germline gives CDR1 DFQATT, CDR2 SNEGSKA (reference sequence). This CDR3 region has 14 residues.

This clone was recorded a few times. This may be a read error, as it is one base from a much larger clone. V is TRBV29-1 and J is TRBJ2-2, with TRBD1 identical over 10 bases. The CDR3 loop spans 15 amino acids. CDR1 and CDR2 (germline): SQVTM, ANQGSEA. The junction had 11 bases not matched to a gene; V was cut back by 6 bases and J by 7 bases. The DNA of the CDR3 is TGCAGCGTGCGGGGACAGGGGAACTTGGACGGGGAGCTGTTTTTT. Translated: CSVRGQGNLDGELFF.

This clone was seen just once. This rearrangement joins TRBV20-1 to TRBJ1-6; 8 bases map to TRBD1. After removal of 5 bases from V and 8 bases from J, the junction contained 5 bases not matched to a gene. Germline V gene sequence: CDR1 DFQATT, CDR2 SNEGSKA (reference sequence). The CDR3 extends over 13 amino acids. CDR3 amino acids: CSADDRGDSPLHF. CDR3 coding DNA: TGCAGTGCTGACGACAGGGGCGATTCACCCCTCCACTTT.

This clone was picked up many times. The chain carries TRBV16 and TRBJ1-2; D is ambiguous. The CDR3 is made up of 12 amino acids. CDR1 KGHSY and CDR2 FQNENV come from the germline V gene. V lost 3 bases to trimming and J lost 4 bases, with 6 bases between them. The chain's CDR3 is CASSQESYGYTF. The CDR3 nucleotides are TGTGCCAGCAGCCAGGAAAGCTATGGCTACACCTTC.

Many counts were recorded for this clone. V and J are TRBV5-1 and TRBJ2-1; D is unclear. Trimming removed 4 bases from V and 0 bases from J, with 17 bases in between. The CDR3 contains 17 residues. Germline CDR1 is SGHRS and CDR2 is YFSETQ. The DNA of the CDR3 is TGCGCCAGCAGCCTTCAACCAGCCACTACCTCCTACAATGAGCAGTTCTTC. It encodes CASSLQPATTSYNEQFF.